The 8 T cell receptor beta chains given below trace back to one sample, sequenced in a study of T cell responses to AZD1222 COVID-19 vaccine (dated by TCRdb to the early 2020s). Sample time point, as interpreted from the label and publication: baseline before first vaccination. The library was made by the immunoSEQ multiplex PCR assay. TCRdb retrieved this table from immuneACCESS and kept in-frame rearrangements only. Not all clones are present; in checked studies, unresolved V genes account for under half, and no reason is known for the remainder. The sample contains some 120,000 clones, over 90% of them found a single time. The top ten clones comprise around 6.6% of the sample. Sequenced here: peripheral blood, sampled on day 0 of AZD1222 vaccination. The receptors here all came from an adult in good health.

V and J are TRBV6-7 and TRBJ2-7, with no clear D. TRBV6-7 is marked as an open reading frame, function uncertain. The germline V and J ends were trimmed by 8 bases and 3 bases, with 17 bases remaining between them. The CDR3 is 14 residues long. The CDR3 region has the DNA TGTGCCAGCTTCTTAGCTTTGGGTGTCTACGAGCAGTACTTC. Translating gives CASFLALGVYEQYF.

The CDR3 here is CASRSTGQGRTGELFF. The CDR3, as DNA: TGTGCCAGCAGATCGACCGGACAGGGTCGAACCGGGGAGCTGTTTTTT. The V call is TRBV11-2, the J call TRBJ2-2; 8 nucleotides align to TRBD1. The V gene's germline CDR1 is SGHAT and CDR2 FQNNGV. With 6 bases clipped from V and 5 bases from J, the junction kept 11 bases outside the gene matches. The CDR3 contains 16 residues.

This clone was seen a few times. The chain has TRBV24-1 and TRBJ1-2; 11 positions agree with TRBD1. The CDR3 extends over 14 amino acids. The V gene end was trimmed by 4 bases and the J gene end by 8 bases; junction bases not matched to a gene: 5. Germline V lookup: CDR1 KGHDR, CDR2 SFDVKD. The CDR3 loop is CATSDSDRGRGYTF. The CDR3 bases are TGTGCCACCAGTGACTCGGACAGGGGGCGAGGCTACACCTTC.

This chain uses TRBV6-5 with TRBJ1-1; TRBD1 matches at 10 bases. CDR1 and CDR2 from the germline V gene are MNHEY and SVGAGI. V dropped 8 bases and J dropped 7; count of bases not matched to a gene: 4. The CDR3 sequence is 12 residues long. CDR3 in amino acids: CASGDRGFEAFF. CDR3 sequence (DNA): TGTGCCAGCGGGGACAGGGGATTTGAAGCTTTCTTT.

This clone was observed once. The chain joins TRBV2 to TRBJ2-7; tentatively, D is TRBD1 (5 bases). Germline lookup yields CDR1 SNHLY and CDR2 FYNNEI. The CDR3 is 15 residues long. Trimming took off 10 bases at V and 2 bases at J, with 21 bases between the two ends. CDR3 protein: CATQTDSSPTYEQYF. DNA for the CDR3: TGTGCCACCCAGACAGACTCCAGTCCTACCTACGAGCAGTACTTC.

The chain combines TRBV3-1 (or the pseudogene TRBV3-2) with TRBJ2-1; no definite D call. Germline V CDR1 and CDR2: LGHDT, YNNKEL (reference sequence). The CDR3 length is 13 residues. Trimming removed 1 base at V and 3 bases at J, with 4 bases between. CDR3 loop: CASSQGIYNEQFF. CDR3 sequence (DNA): TGTGCCAGCAGCCAAGGGATCTACAATGAGCAGTTCTTC.

The chain employs TRBV19 and TRBJ1-3; 12 nucleotides line up with TRBD1. Germline V gene lookup returns CDR1 LNHDA and CDR2 SQIVND (reference sequence). Trimming took 8 bases from V and 4 from J; bases not matched to a gene: 3. This CDR3 contains 14 residues. The CDR3 DNA is TGTGCCAGTCGGGACAGGGGGCTCGGAAACACCATATATTTT. Its translation is CASRDRGLGNTIYF.

The chain's CDR3 is CASSPPGGPNTEAFF. CDR3 nucleotide sequence: TGTGCCAGCAGCCCACCGGGAGGGCCGAACACTGAAGCTTTCTTT. J is TRBJ1-1 and V is TRBV7-9; D call uncertain. The V gene lost 5 bases and the J gene lost 1 base, with 14 bases spanning the gap. CDR1 and CDR2 (germline): SEHNR, FQNEAQ (reference sequence). This CDR3 comprises 15 residues.